This record looks at one T cell receptor (beta chain) sequence and its context. These data are taken from a study of blood T cells in healthy people across ages. The CDR3 has 15 residues. V lost 6 bases to trimming and J lost 6 bases; unmatched junction nucleotides: 10. CDR1 and CDR2 (germline): SEHNR, FQNEAQ (reference sequence). For the second PCR, which ran for roughly 7 to 11 cycles, a sample-barcoded 5' primer and a J-beta primer mix were used. Each CDR3 protein is one row after TCRdb ran MiXCR on the 5' RACE reads. The repertoire holds about 1 million distinct CDR3 sequences, with 45% as singletons.

This TCR was recovered from an older woman in good health. The sequencing sample was made of blood. The chain uses TRBV7-9 and TRBJ2-1; TRBD1 matches 8 bases. In nucleotides, the CDR3 is TGTGCCAGCAGTTCCGACAGGGGATGGGGCAATGAGCAGTTCTTC. Translating it yields CASSSDRGWGNEQFF.